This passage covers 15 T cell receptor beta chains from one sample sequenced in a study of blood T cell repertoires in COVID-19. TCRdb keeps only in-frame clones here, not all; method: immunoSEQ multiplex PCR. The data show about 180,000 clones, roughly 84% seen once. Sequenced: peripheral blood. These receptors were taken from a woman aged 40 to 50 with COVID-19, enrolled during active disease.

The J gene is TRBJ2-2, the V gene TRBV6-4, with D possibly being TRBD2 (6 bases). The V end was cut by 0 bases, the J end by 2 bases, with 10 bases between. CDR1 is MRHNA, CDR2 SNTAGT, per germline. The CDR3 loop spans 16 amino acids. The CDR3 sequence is CASSDSASENTGELFF. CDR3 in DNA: TGTGCCAGCAGTGACTCGGCTAGCGAAAACACCGGGGAGCTGTTTTTT.

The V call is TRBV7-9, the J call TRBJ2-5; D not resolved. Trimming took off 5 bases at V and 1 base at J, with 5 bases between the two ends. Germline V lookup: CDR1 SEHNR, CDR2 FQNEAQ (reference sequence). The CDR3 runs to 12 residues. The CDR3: CASSIIQETQYF. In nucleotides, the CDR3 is TGTGCCAGCAGCATAATCCAAGAGACCCAGTACTTC.

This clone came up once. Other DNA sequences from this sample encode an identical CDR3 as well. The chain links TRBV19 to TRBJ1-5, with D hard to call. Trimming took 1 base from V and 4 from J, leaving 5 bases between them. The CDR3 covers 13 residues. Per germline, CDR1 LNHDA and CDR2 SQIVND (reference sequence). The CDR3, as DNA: TGTGCCAGTAGTATAGCCGGGAATCAGCCCCAGCATTTT. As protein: CASSIAGNQPQHF.

CDR3 DNA sequence: TGTGCCAGCAGCAGACGACAGGGGACATTGGCAACTAATGAAAAACTGTTTTTT. It yields the protein CASSRRQGTLATNEKLFF. The chain combines TRBV7-2 with TRBJ1-4, with 8 bases lining up with TRBD1. CDR3 length: 18 amino acids. Germline V lookup: CDR1 SGHTA, CDR2 FQGNSA. V gave up 5 bases and J gave up 0 bases; unmatched junction bases: 11.

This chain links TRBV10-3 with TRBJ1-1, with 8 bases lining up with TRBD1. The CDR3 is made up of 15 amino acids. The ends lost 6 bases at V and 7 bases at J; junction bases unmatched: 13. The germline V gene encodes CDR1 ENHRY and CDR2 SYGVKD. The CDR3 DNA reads TGTGCCATCAGCCGGGATTCACGACAGGGGTATGAAGCTTTCTTT. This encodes CAISRDSRQGYEAFF.

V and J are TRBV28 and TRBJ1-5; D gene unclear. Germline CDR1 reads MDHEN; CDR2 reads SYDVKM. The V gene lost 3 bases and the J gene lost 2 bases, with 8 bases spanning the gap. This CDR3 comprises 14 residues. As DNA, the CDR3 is TGTGCCAGCAGTTTCGGGTGGGGCAATCAGCCCCAGCATTTT. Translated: CASSFGWGNQPQHF.

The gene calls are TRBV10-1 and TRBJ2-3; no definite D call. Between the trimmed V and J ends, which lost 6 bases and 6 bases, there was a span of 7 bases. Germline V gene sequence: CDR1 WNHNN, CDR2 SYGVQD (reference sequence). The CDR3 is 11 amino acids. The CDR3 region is CASRFRDTQYF. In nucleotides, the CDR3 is TGCGCCAGCAGGTTTCGGGATACGCAGTATTTT.

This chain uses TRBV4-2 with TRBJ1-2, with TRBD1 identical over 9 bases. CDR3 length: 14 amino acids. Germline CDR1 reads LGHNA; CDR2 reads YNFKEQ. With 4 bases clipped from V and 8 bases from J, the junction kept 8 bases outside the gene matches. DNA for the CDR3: TGTGCCAGCAGCCCTCCGACAGGGGGGAAAGGCTACACCTTC. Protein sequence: CASSPPTGGKGYTF.

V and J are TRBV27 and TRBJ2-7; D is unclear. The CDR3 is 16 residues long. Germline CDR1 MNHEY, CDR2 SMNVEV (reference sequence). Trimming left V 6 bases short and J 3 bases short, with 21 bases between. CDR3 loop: CASSFSTPRQSYEQYF. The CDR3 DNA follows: TGTGCCAGCAGCTTTAGCACCCCCCGCCAAAGCTACGAGCAGTACTTC.

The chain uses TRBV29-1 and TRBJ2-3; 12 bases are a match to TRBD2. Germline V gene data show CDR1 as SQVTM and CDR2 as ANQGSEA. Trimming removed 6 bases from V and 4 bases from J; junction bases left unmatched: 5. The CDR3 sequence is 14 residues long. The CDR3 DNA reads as TGCAGCGTGAAGACTAGCGGGAGCTCAGATACGCAGTATTTT. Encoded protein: CSVKTSGSSDTQYF.

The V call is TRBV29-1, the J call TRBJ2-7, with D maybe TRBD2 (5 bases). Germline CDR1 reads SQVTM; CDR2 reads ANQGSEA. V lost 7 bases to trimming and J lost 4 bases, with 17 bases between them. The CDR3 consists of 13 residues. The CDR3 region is CSGVVSTGYEQYF. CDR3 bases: TGCAGCGGCGTAGTATCCACGGGGTACGAGCAGTACTTC.

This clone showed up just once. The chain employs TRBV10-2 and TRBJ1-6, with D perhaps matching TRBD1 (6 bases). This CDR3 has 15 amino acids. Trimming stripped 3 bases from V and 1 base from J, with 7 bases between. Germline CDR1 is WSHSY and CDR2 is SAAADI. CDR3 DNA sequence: TGCGCCAGCAGTGATAGGGGGTCCTATAATTCACCCCTCCACTTT. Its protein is CASSDRGSYNSPLHF.

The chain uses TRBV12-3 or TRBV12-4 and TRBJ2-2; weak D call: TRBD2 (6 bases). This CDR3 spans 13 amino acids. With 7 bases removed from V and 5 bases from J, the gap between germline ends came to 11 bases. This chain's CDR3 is CASIPAGTGELFF. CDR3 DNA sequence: TGTGCCAGCATCCCCGCGGGAACCGGGGAGCTGTTTTTT.

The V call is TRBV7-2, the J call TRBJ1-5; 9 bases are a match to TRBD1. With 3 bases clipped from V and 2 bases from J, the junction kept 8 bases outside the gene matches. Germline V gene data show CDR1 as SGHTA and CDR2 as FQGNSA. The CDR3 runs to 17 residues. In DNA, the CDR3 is TGTGCCAGCAGCTTGGGACAGGGAAGGGTCGGCAATCAGCCCCAGCATTTT. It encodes CASSLGQGRVGNQPQHF.

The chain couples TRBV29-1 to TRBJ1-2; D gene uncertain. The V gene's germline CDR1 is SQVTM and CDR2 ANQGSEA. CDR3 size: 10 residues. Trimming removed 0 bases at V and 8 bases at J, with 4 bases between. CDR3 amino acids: CSVEDPGYTF. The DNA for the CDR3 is TGCAGCGTTGAAGATCCAGGCTACACCTTC.